This T cell receptor beta chain is from a study of regulatory T cells in long-lasting Graves disease. Study-wide findings and caveats: TRBV28, TRBJ1-2 and TRBJ2-5 were favored in persistent disease. The TCR repertoire of persistent Graves' patients was less diverse than that of newly diagnosed ones.

Both iRepertoire HTBI primers and Arm-PCR of CDR3 regions were used to build the TCR beta libraries. Each CDR3 protein is one row after TCRdb ran MiXCR on the multiplex PCR reads. Counted here are about 530,000 distinct CDR3 sequences, more than 15% occurring once; the ten biggest clones make up just under 25%. Germline lookup yields CDR1 GTSNPN and CDR2 SVGIG (reference sequence). This CDR3 spans 12 amino acids. V shed 2 bases, J shed 6 bases, and the junction held 4 bases outside the gene matches. Time point of the sample: newly diagnosed GD, antithyroid drugs for less than 3 months. Isolated PBMC RNA provided the starting material for the TCR library. Comment on this clonotype: Its antigen is currently unknown.

These data were also reused for a study on T cells in Graves' hyperthyroidism and ophthalmopathy. That report adds: A first-round RT-PCR of the TCR CDR3 used the HTBI primer set. In validation, the model predicted ophthalmopathy. These predictions came a median about 6.5 months before onset.

The TCR was taken from a woman between 40 and 65 years old with Graves disease. The chain recombines TRBV30 with TRBJ2-7; 7 bases line up with TRBD1. Sequenced material: peripheral blood mononuclear cells (PBMCs), taken at new diagnosis, from a patient treated with antithyroid drugs. The CDR3 here is CAWSQGGGEQYF. The CDR3, as DNA: TGTGCCTGGAGTCAAGGGGGCGGCGAGCAGTACTTC. Using reference TRBV30 and TRBJ2-7 for the parts outside the CDR3, the full variable domain is SQTIHQWPATLVQPVGSPLSLECTVEGTSNPNLYWYRQAAGRGLQLLFYSVGIGQISSEVPQNLSASRPQDRQFILSSKKLLLSDSGFYLCAWSQGGGEQYFGPGTRLTVT.